The 20 T cell receptor beta chains listed next were all sequenced from one sample in a study of beta chain features in type 1 diabetes. Study conclusions and caveats: When Type 1 diabetes patients were examined, their TCRB CDR3s proved moderately but significantly shorter in all four CD4+ subsets.

These receptors are not linked to any known antigen. The sequenced template was cDNA made from the entire isolated RNA. Using immunoSEQ multiplex PCR, the repertoire was profiled, and TCRdb retains in-frame clones only, with some absent. Among around 260,000 clones listed, 20% to 25% were seen once. Sequencing was done on a sample of naive CD4+ T cells from blood. These receptor sequences come from a woman in her twenties or thirties with type 1 diabetes.

The chain is built from TRBV5-1 and TRBJ2-5; 9 nucleotides agree with TRBD2. Germline assignment: CDR1 SGHRS and CDR2 YFSETQ. With 4 bases clipped from V and 5 bases from J, the junction kept 12 bases outside the gene matches. The CDR3 length is 16 residues. This CDR3 is CASSPTSGFRGETQYF. In DNA, the CDR3 is TGCGCCAGCAGCCCTACTAGCGGGTTCCGAGGGGAGACCCAGTACTTC.

This sequence joins TRBV7-9 and TRBJ1-2, with no clear D. Germline loops: CDR1 SEHNR, CDR2 FQNEAQ (reference sequence). The CDR3 totals 12 residues. Trimming stripped 6 bases from V and 6 bases from J, with 11 bases between. Written as DNA, the CDR3 is TGTGCCAGCAGTTTGACACTCGATGGCTACACCTTC. As protein: CASSLTLDGYTF.

This chain links TRBV9 with TRBJ2-3, with a possible D match to TRBD2 (5 bases). V lost 2 bases to trimming and J lost 1 base, with 14 bases between them. Germline assignment: CDR1 SGDLS and CDR2 YYNGEE. This CDR3 is built from 16 residues. The CDR3 spells CASSVSPSGGTDTQYF. CDR3 sequence (DNA): TGTGCCAGCAGCGTGAGCCCAAGCGGAGGCACAGATACGCAGTATTTT.

Only a few counts were recorded for this clone. This chain links TRBV2 with TRBJ2-7; weak D call: TRBD1 (5 bases). V lost 3 bases to trimming and J lost 1 base, with 10 bases between them. CDR1 is SNHLY, CDR2 FYNNEI, per germline. The CDR3 has 14 residues. The DNA for the CDR3 is TGTGCCAGCAGTGAGGACACCCTTTCCTACGAGCAGTACTTC. The encoded protein is CASSEDTLSYEQYF.

This clone was observed a handful of times. The chain couples TRBV13 to TRBJ2-7; TRBD2 is a possible D gene (5 bases). V lost 1 base and J lost 6, with 10 bases in between. The CDR3 has 13 amino acids. Per the germline V gene, CDR1 is PRHDT and CDR2 is FYEKMQ (reference sequence). CDR3 in amino acids: CASSLERAAEQYF. For the CDR3, the DNA is TGTGCCAGCAGCTTAGAGAGAGCGGCCGAGCAGTACTTC. The full variable domain, its missing parts supplied by reference TRBV13 and TRBJ2-7, is AAGVIQSPRHLIKEKRETATLKCYPIPRHDTVYWYQQGPGQDPQFLISFYEKMQSDKGSIPDRFSAQQFSDYHSELNMSSLELGDSALYFCASSLERAAEQYFGPGTRLTVT.

The chain links TRBV14 to TRBJ2-1, with D unclear. V lost 1 base and J 9 bases, leaving 13 bases between the germline ends. In germline, CDR1 is SGHDN, CDR2 FVKESK. CDR3 length: 14 residues. CDR3 in amino acids: CASSQASTVGEQFF. The CDR3 DNA reads as TGTGCCAGCAGCCAAGCATCCACAGTGGGTGAGCAGTTCTTC.

The chain employs TRBV4-1 and TRBJ2-7, with 12 bases matching TRBD2. This CDR3 is 14 amino acids long. The J segment lost 7 bases and the V segment lost 4 bases, leaving 5 bases of the junction unmatched. Germline V gene sequence: CDR1 MGHRA, CDR2 YSYEKL. The CDR3 sequence: CASSPRTSGNEQYF. DNA for the CDR3: TGCGCCAGCAGCCCCCGGACTAGCGGGAATGAGCAGTACTTC.

This clone was counted only a few times. V and J are TRBV29-1 and TRBJ1-1; TRBD1 might be the D (5 bases). Trimming removed 4 bases from V and 4 bases from J, with 13 bases in between. The CDR3 extends over 13 amino acids. The germline CDR1 and CDR2 sequences are SQVTM and ANQGSEA. CDR3 loop: CSVVWGDITEAFF. The CDR3 coding sequence is TGCAGCGTTGTCTGGGGGGATATCACTGAAGCTTTCTTT.

This rearrangement joins TRBV28 to TRBJ2-7, with no clear D. Germline values: CDR1 MDHEN, CDR2 SYDVKM. The V gene lost 6 bases and the J gene lost 6 bases, with 12 bases spanning the gap. The CDR3 is 12 residues long. Here the CDR3 reads CASRTGEFEQYF. In nucleotides, the CDR3 is TGTGCCAGCAGGACCGGAGAGTTCGAGCAGTACTTC.

The CDR3 DNA reads as TGTGCTTCCTCAACGGGGTCTGGGGCCAACGTCCTGACTTTC. Translating it yields CASSTGSGANVLTF. V gene TRBV30 combines with J gene TRBJ2-6; possible D gene TRBD2, 5 bases. The CDR3 covers 14 residues. From germline, CDR1 is GTSNPN and CDR2 SVGIG (reference sequence).

The chain employs TRBV7-2 and TRBJ2-1; tentatively, D is TRBD1 (6 bases). The V gene's germline CDR1 is SGHTA and CDR2 FQGNSA. Trimming cost V 5 bases and J 5 bases, with 13 bases left between them. The CDR3 covers 14 residues. Here the CDR3 reads CASSLGTRDNEQFF. Written as DNA, the CDR3 is TGTGCCAGCAGCCTCGGGACAAGGGACAATGAGCAGTTCTTC.

The CDR3 coding sequence is TGTGCCAGCAGCCCTCAGGGACTAGCGTCCCTTGAGCAGTTCTTC. Amino acid sequence: CASSPQGLASLEQFF. This sequence joins TRBV9 and TRBJ2-1; 10 nucleotides agree with TRBD2. The V segment lost 4 bases and the J segment 9 bases; nucleotides outside the gene matches: 10. CDR3 length equals 15 residues. Germline assignment: CDR1 SGDLS and CDR2 YYNGEE.

The chain joins TRBV19 to TRBJ2-5; 8 bases map to TRBD2. The J segment lost 4 bases and the V segment lost 6 bases, leaving 22 bases of the junction unmatched. This CDR3 is 19 amino acids long. In germline, CDR1 is LNHDA, CDR2 SQIVND (reference sequence). The CDR3 here is CASRPGATPGSGRRETQYF. The CDR3 DNA reads TGTGCCAGTAGACCCGGGGCAACTCCTGGGAGCGGGAGAAGAGAGACCCAGTACTTC.

The rearrangement links TRBV2 to TRBJ2-5, with D perhaps TRBD2 (6 bases). The germline V gene has CDR1 SNHLY and CDR2 FYNNEI. The CDR3 has 13 amino acids. V was cut by 7 bases and J by 2 bases, with 11 bases left in between. The CDR3 DNA reads TGTGCCAGCACATTGGAGGGACAAGAGACCCAGTACTTC. It encodes CASTLEGQETQYF.

This chain links TRBV2 with TRBJ2-3; 7 nucleotides agree with TRBD2. V lost 6 bases and J lost 2; bases outside the gene matches: 5. Looked up from germline, CDR1 is SNHLY and CDR2 is FYNNEI. The CDR3 loop spans 14 amino acids. Written as DNA, the CDR3 is TGTGCCAGCAGAGGGACTACCGCCACAGATACGCAGTATTTT. Its protein is CASRGTTATDTQYF. Combining the CDR3 with reference TRBV2 and TRBJ2-3 gives the whole variable domain EPEVTQTPSHQVTQMGQEVILRCVPISNHLYFYWYRQILGQKVEFLVSFYNNEISEKSEIFDDQFSVERPDGSNFTLKIRSTKLEDSAMYFCASRGTTATDTQYFGPGTRLTVL.

This rearrangement joins TRBV30 to TRBJ1-1; D ambiguous. Germline V CDR1 and CDR2: GTSNPN, SVGIG (reference sequence). Deletions cut 4 bases from V and 5 bases from J, with 20 bases between. The CDR3 has 15 amino acids. The CDR3 sequence: CAWNGERKRGTEAFF. For the CDR3, the DNA is TGTGCCTGGAATGGGGAGAGAAAACGAGGGACTGAAGCTTTCTTT. Full variable domain (outside the CDR3, taken from reference TRBV30 and TRBJ1-1): SQTIHQWPATLVQPVGSPLSLECTVEGTSNPNLYWYRQAAGRGLQLLFYSVGIGQISSEVPQNLSASRPQDRQFILSSKKLLLSDSGFYLCAWNGERKRGTEAFFGQGTRLTVV.

V and J are TRBV6-5 and TRBJ2-7; 8 nucleotides match TRBD2. Germline-derived CDR1 and CDR2 are MNHEY and SVGAGI. The ends lost 3 bases at V and 5 bases at J; junction bases unmatched: 12. This CDR3 has 16 residues. The CDR3 here is CASSYSPGTRDHEQYF. CDR3 DNA sequence: TGTGCCAGCAGTTATTCCCCCGGGACTAGGGACCACGAGCAGTACTTC.

J is TRBJ2-1 and V is TRBV15, with 9 bases aligning to TRBD2. With 8 bases clipped from V and 7 bases from J, the junction kept 15 bases outside the gene matches. This CDR3 is 16 amino acids long. Germline CDR1 and CDR2: LNHNV and YYDKDF (reference sequence). The chain's CDR3 is CATARLAGGPYNEQFF. As DNA, the CDR3 is TGTGCCACCGCCCGCTTGGCGGGAGGGCCATATAATGAGCAGTTCTTC.

This clone was seen more than once but under ten times. The chain has TRBV28 and TRBJ2-3, with 13 nucleotides matching TRBD2. The CDR3 has 17 residues. The J segment lost 4 bases and the V segment lost 2 bases, leaving 6 bases of the junction unmatched. Germline-derived CDR1 and CDR2 are MDHEN and SYDVKM. The DNA of the CDR3 is TGTGCCAGCAGTTTACCCGGACTAGCGGGAGTCTCAGATACGCAGTATTTT. It yields the protein CASSLPGLAGVSDTQYF.

This chain connects TRBV2 to TRBJ2-7, with 9 nucleotides matching TRBD1. CDR1 SNHLY and CDR2 FYNNEI come from the germline V gene. The CDR3 length is 12 residues. The V segment lost 8 bases and the J segment 7 bases; nucleotides outside the gene matches: 6. This CDR3 is CASLQGANEQYF. The CDR3 DNA reads as TGTGCCAGCCTACAGGGGGCTAATGAGCAGTACTTC.